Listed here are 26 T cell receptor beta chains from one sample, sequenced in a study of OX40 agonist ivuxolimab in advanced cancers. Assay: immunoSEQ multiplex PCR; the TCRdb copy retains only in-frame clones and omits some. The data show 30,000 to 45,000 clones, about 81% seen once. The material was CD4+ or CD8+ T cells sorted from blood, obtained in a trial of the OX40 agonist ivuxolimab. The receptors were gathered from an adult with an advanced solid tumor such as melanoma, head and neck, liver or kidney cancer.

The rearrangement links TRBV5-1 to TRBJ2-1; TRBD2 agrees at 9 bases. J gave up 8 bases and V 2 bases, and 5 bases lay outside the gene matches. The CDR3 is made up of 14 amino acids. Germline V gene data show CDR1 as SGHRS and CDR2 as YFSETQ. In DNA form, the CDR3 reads TGCGCCAGCAGCTTTCGCGGGAGGGGGGATGAGCAGTTCTTC. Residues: CASSFRGRGDEQFF.

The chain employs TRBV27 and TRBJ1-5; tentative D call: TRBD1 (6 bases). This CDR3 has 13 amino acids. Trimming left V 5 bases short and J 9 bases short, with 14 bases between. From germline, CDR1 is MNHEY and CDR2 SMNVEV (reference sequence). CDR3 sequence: CASSGDTWMPQHF. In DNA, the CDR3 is TGTGCCAGCAGTGGGGACACCTGGATGCCCCAGCATTTT.

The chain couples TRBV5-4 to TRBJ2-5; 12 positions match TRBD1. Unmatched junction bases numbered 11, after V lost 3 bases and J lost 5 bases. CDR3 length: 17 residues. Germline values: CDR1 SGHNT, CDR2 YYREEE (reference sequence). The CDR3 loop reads CASSWDPGQGAGETQYF. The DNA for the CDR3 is TGTGCCAGCAGCTGGGATCCGGGACAGGGGGCAGGCGAGACCCAGTACTTC.

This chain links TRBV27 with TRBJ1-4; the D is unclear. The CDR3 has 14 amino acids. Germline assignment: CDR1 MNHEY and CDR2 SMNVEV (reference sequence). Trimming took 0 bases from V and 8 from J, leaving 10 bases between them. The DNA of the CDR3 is TGTGCCAGCAGTTTATCAGGGAGACTCGAAAAACTGTTTTTT. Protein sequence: CASSLSGRLEKLFF.

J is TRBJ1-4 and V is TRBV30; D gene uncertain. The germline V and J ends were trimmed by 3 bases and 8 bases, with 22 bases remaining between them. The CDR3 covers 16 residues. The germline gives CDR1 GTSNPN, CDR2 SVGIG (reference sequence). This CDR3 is CAWSTTRVRPIEKLFF. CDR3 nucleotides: TGTGCCTGGAGCACAACGCGGGTCCGACCAATCGAAAAACTGTTTTTT.

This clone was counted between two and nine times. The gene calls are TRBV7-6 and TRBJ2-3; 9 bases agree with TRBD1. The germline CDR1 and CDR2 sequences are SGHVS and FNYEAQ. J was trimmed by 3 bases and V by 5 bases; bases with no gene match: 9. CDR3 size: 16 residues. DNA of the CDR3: TGTGCCAGCAGCATGGCTAGGACAGGGGCAACAGATACGCAGTATTTT. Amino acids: CASSMARTGATDTQYF.

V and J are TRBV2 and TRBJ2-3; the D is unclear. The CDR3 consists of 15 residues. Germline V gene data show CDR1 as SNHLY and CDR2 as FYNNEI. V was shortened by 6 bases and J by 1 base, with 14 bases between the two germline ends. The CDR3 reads CASRTQALGTDTQYF. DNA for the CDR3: TGTGCCAGCAGAACTCAAGCCCTCGGCACAGATACGCAGTATTTT.

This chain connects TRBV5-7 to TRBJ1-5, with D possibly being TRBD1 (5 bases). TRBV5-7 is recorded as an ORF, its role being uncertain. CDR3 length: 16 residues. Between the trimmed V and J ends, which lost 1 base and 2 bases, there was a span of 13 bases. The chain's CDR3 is CASSLYGGAGNQPQHF. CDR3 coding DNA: TGTGCCAGCAGCTTGTATGGCGGGGCCGGCAATCAGCCCCAGCATTTT.

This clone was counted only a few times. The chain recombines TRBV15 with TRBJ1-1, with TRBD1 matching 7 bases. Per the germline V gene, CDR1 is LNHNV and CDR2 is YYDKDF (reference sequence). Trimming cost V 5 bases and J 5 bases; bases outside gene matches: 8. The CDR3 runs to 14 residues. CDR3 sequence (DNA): TGTGCCACCAGCCTGACAGGGTGGCGGACTGAAGCTTTCTTT. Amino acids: CATSLTGWRTEAFF.

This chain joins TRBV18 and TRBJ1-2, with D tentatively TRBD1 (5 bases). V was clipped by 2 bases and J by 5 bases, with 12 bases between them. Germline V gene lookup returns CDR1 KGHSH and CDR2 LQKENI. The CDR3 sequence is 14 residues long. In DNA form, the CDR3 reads TGTGCCAGCTCACCAGCGGGGCGACCATATGGCTACACCTTC. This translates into CASSPAGRPYGYTF.

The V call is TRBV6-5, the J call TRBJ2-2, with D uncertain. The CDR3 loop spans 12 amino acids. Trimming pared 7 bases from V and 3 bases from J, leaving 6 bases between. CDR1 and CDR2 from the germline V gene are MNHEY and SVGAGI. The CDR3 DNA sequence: TGTGCCAGCAAAACAGACACCGGGGAGCTGTTTTTT. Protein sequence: CASKTDTGELFF.

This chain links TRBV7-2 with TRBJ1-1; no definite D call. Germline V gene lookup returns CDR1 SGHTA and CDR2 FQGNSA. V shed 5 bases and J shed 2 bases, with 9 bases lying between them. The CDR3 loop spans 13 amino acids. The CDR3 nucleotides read TGTGCCAGCAGCAGAATGCTAAACACTGAAGCTTTCTTT. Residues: CASSRMLNTEAFF. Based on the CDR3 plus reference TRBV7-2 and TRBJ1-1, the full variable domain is GAGVSQSPSNKVTEKGKDVELRCDPISGHTALYWYRQSLGQGLEFLIYFQGNSAPDKSGLPSDRFSAERTGGSVSTLTIQRTQQEDSAVYLCASSRMLNTEAFFGQGTRLTVV.

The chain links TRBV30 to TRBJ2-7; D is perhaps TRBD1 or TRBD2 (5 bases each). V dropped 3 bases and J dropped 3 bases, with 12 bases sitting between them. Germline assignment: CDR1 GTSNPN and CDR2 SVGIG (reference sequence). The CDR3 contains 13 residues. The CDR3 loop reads CAWRRGTLYEQYF. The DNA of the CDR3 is TGTGCCTGGAGGCGTGGGACCCTCTACGAGCAGTACTTC.

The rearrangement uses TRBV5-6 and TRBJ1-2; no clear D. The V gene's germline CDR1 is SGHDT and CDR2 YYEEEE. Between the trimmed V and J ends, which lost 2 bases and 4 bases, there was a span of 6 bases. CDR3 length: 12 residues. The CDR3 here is CASSFGSYGYTF. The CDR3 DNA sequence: TGTGCCAGCAGCTTTGGGAGCTATGGCTACACCTTC.

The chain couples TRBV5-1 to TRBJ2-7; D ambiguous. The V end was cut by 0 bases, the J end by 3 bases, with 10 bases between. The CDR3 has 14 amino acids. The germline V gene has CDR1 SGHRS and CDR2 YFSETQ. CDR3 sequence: CASSLVGPIYEQYF. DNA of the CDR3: TGCGCCAGCAGCTTGGTGGGCCCGATCTACGAGCAGTACTTC.

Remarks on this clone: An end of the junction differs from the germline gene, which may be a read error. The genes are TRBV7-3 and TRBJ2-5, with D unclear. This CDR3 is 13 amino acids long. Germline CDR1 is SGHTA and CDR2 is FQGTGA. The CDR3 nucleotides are TGTGCCAGCAGCCTAACAGCTTTTGAGACCCAGTACTTC. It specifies CASSLTAFETQYF.

CDR3 coding DNA: TGTGCCAGCTCACCAGATTCTCTGAGCACAGATACGCAGTATTTT. This codes for CASSPDSLSTDTQYF. The chain is built from TRBV18 and TRBJ2-3; no definite D call. Germline V gene lookup returns CDR1 KGHSH and CDR2 LQKENI. The CDR3 spans 15 residues. V was pared by 2 bases and J by 0 bases, with 9 bases between. The full variable domain, rest sourced from reference TRBV18 and TRBJ2-3, is NAGVMQNPRHLVRRRGQEARLRCSPMKGHSHVYWYRQLPEEGLKFMVYLQKENIIDESGMPKERFSAEFPKEGPSILRIQQVVRGDSAAYFCASSPDSLSTDTQYFGPGTRLTVL.

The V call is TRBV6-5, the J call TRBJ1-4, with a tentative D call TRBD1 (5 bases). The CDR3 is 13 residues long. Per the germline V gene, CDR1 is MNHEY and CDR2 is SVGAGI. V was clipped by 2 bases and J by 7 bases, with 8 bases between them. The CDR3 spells CASSYDSSEKLFF. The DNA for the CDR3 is TGTGCCAGCAGTTACGACAGCTCTGAAAAACTGTTTTTT.

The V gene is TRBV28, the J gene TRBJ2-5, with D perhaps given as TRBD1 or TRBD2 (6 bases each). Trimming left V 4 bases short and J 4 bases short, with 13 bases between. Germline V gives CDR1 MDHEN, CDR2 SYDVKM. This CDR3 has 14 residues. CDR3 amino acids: CASSYIGGAETQYF. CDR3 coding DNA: TGTGCCAGCAGTTATATCGGGGGCGCAGAGACCCAGTACTTC.

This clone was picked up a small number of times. CDR3 DNA sequence: TGTGCCAGCAGCGTAGGTCCCCCTGGTAATTCACCCCTCCACTTT. Protein: CASSVGPPGNSPLHF. The chain links TRBV9 to TRBJ1-6; D remains unclear. The CDR3 spans 15 residues. Trimming cost V 0 bases and J 6 bases, with 10 bases left between them. Germline V lookup: CDR1 SGDLS, CDR2 YYNGEE.

The chain's CDR3 is CASSYGPNYGYTF. The CDR3 DNA is TGTGCCAGCAGTTATGGGCCAAACTATGGCTACACCTTC. The V and J genes are TRBV6-5 and TRBJ1-2; D gene ambiguous. Germline V gives CDR1 MNHEY, CDR2 SVGAGI. There are 13 residues in the CDR3. The V gene lost 3 bases and the J gene lost 2 bases, with 7 bases spanning the gap.

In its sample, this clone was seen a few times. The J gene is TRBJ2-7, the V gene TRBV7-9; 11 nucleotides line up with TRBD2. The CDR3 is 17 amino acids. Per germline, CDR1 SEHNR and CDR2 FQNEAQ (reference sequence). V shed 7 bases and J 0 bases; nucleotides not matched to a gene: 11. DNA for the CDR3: TGTGCCAGCATGGGTAGCGGGAGGGTTGCAAGCTCCTACGAGCAGTACTTC. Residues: CASMGSGRVASSYEQYF.

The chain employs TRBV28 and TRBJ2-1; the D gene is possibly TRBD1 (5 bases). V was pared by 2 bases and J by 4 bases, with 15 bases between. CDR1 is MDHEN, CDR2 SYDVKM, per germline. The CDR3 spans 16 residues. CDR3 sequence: CASSLGRAWGYNEQFF. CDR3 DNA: TGTGCCAGCAGTTTAGGCAGGGCATGGGGTTACAATGAGCAGTTCTTC.

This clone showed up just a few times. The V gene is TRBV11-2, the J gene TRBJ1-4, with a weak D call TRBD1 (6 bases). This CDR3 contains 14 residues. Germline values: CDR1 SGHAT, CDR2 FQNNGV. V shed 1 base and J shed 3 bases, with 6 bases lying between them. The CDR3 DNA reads TGTGCCAGCAGCTTAGGACAGGCTAATGAAAAACTGTTTTTT. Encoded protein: CASSLGQANEKLFF.

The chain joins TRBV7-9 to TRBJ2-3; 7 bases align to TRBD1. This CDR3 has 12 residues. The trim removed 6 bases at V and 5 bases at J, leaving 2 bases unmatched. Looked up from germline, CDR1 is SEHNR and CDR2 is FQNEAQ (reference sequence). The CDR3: CASRGQQDTQYF. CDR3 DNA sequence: TGTGCCAGCAGGGGACAGCAAGATACGCAGTATTTT.

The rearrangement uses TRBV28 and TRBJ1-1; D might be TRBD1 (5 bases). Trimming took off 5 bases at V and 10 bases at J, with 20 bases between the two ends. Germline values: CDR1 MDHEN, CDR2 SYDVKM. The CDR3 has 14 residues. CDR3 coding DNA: TGTGCCAGCAGTCCAGCCCCGCAGGGTATGGTAGCTTTCTTT. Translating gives CASSPAPQGMVAFF.